This T cell receptor beta chain is drawn from a study of cytomegalovirus exposure and HLA in healthy donors. V was shortened by 0 bases and J by 5 bases, with 22 bases between the two germline ends. Germline values: CDR1 ENHRY, CDR2 SYGVKD. The CDR3 contains 18 residues. Whole-study results and caveats: The classifier reportedly diagnosed cytomegalovirus status with high specificity and sensitivity. In an earlier analysis, in roughly 580 donors, most V segments appeared productive either ~87% or ~30% of the time. A few chains tied to CMV proved CMV antigen-specific in vitro.

The PCR contained 60 Vbeta and 13 Jbeta primers. Under the authors' procedure: Later analysis identified tens of millions of unique TCR beta chains, some 10 million shared. Assay: immunoSEQ multiplex PCR; the TCRdb copy retains only in-frame clones and omits some. The V and J calls and the clone size are those of that table, but D and trimming were determined from the DNA. The repertoire includes 100,000 to 150,000 clones, around 80% of them detected once, and 8.8% sits in the top ten. This clone was counted only a few times. Its antigen remains unidentified. The sequence was collected from a female donor in good health and CMV-seropositive. This chain uses TRBV10-3 with TRBJ1-2, with D possibly TRBD1 on 6 matching bases. Source material: PBMCs. The CDR3 DNA is TGTGCCATCAGTGAGTCAAGTCCCAGGGGAACTTCGGGGTATGGCTACACCTTC. Residues: CAISESSPRGTSGYGYTF.